This T cell receptor (beta chain) emerged from a study of blood T cell repertoires in COVID-19. Study context: Specimens from acute and convalescent COVID-19 originated in the United States, Italy and Spain.

Original processing methods: By means of reference gene primer amplification, nucleated cell counts were estimated. Generated by immunoSEQ multiplex PCR, the TCRdb table keeps only in-frame clones and is missing some. V and J calls and clone size are copied from that table; D and trimming were computed from the DNA. Of about 60,000 clones detected, roughly 85% appear once; the ten largest clones hold about 5%. Germline values: CDR1 DFQATT, CDR2 SNEGSKA (reference sequence). V was pared by 4 bases and J by 6 bases, with 4 bases of the junction left unmatched. CDR3 length: 12 amino acids. The TCR originated in a human donor in a cohort sampled during active COVID-19. The genes are TRBV20-1 and TRBJ1-2, with TRBD1 matching over 8 bases. Sequenced: peripheral blood. The CDR3 loop reads CSAIDRGDGYTF. The CDR3 DNA follows: TGCAGTGCTATTGACAGGGGTGATGGCTACACCTTC.